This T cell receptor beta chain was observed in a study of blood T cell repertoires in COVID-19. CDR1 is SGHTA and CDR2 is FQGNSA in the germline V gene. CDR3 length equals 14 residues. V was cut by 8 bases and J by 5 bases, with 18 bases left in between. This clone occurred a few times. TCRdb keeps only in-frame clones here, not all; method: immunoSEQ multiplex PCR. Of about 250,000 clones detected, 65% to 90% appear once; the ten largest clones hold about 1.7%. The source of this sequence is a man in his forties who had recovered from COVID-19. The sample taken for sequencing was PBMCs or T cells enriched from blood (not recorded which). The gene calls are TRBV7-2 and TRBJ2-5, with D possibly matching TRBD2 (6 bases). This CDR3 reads CASSLGGWGETQYF. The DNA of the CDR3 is TGTGCCAGCTCCTTGGGGGGTTGGGGGGAGACCCAGTACTTC.